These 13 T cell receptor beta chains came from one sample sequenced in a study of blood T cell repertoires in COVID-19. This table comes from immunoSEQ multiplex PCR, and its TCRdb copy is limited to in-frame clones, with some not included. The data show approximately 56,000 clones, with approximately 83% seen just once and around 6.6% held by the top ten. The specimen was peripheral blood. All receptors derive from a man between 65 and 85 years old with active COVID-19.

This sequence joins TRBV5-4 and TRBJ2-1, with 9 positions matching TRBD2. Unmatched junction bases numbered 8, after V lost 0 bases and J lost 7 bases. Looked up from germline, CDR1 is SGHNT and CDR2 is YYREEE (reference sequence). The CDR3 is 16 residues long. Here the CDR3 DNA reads TGTGCCAGCAGCTTGGCCGCACTAGCGGGTATAAATGAGCAGTTCTTC. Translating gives CASSLAALAGINEQFF.

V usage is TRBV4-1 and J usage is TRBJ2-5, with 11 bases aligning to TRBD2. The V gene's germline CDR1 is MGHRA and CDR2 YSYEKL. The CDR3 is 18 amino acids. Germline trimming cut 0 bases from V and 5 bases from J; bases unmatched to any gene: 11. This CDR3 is CASSQEAASGGFWETQYF. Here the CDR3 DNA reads TGCGCCAGCAGCCAAGAAGCTGCTAGCGGGGGGTTTTGGGAGACCCAGTACTTC.

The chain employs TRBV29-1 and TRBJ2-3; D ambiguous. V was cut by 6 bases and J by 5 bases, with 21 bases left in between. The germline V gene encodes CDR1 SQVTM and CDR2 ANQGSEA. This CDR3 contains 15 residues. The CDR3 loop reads CSVAKTSSPGDTQYF. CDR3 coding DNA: TGCAGCGTCGCTAAAACGTCTTCCCCGGGAGATACGCAGTATTTT.

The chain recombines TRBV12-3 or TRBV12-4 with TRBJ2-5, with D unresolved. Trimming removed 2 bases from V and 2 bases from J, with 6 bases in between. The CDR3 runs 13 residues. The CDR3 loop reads CASSLNRQETQYF. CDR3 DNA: TGTGCCAGCAGTTTAAACAGACAAGAGACCCAGTACTTC.

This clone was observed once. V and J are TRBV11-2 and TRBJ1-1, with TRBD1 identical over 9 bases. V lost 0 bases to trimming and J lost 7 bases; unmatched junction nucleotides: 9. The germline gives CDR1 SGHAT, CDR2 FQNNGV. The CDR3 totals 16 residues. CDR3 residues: CASSLDKPDRGGEAFF. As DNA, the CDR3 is TGTGCCAGCAGCTTAGATAAGCCGGACAGGGGAGGTGAAGCTTTCTTT.

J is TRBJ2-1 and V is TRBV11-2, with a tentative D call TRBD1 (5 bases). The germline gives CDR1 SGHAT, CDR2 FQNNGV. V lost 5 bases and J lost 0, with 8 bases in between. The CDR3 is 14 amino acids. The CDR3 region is CASSPGFSYNEQFF. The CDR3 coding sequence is TGTGCCAGCAGCCCAGGGTTCTCCTACAATGAGCAGTTCTTC.

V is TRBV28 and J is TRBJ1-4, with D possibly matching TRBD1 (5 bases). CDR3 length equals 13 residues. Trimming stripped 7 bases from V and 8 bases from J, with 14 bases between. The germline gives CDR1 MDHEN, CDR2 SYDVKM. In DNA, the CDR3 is TGTGCCAGCACCCGGGGGATCGGAGAAAAACTGTTTTTT. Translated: CASTRGIGEKLFF. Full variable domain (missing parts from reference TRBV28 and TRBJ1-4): DVKVTQSSRYLVKRTGEKVFLECVQDMDHENMFWYRQDPGLGLRLIYFSYDVKMKEKGDIPEGYSVSREKKERFSLILESASTNQTSMYLCASTRGIGEKLFFGSGTQLSVL.

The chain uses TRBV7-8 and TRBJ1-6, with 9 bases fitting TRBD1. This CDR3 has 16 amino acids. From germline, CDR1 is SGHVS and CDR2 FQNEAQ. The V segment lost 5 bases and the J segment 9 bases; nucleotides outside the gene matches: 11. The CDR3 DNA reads TGTGCCAGCAGCCCGGGTCGGGGGACAGGGAGTTCACCCCTCCACTTT. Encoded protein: CASSPGRGTGSSPLHF.

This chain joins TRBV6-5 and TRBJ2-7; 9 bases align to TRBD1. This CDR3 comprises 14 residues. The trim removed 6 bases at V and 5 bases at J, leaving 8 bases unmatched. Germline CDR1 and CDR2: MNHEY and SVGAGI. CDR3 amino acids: CASRGTGMRDEQYF. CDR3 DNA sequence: TGTGCCAGCAGAGGGACAGGGATGCGTGACGAGCAGTACTTC.

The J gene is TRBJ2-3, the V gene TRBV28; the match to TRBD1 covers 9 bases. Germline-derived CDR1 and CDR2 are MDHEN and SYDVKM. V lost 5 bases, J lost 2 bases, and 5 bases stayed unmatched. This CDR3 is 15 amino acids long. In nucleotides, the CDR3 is TGTGCCAGCAGTACCGGGACAGGGCACACAGATACGCAGTATTTT. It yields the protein CASSTGTGHTDTQYF.

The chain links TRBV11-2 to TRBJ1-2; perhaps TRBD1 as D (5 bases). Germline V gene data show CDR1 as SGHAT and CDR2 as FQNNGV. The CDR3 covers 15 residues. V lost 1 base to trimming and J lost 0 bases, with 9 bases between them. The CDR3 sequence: CASSLGQSSNYGYTF. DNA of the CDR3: TGTGCCAGCAGCTTAGGACAGTCCTCTAACTATGGCTACACCTTC. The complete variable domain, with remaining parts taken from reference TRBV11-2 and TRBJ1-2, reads EAGVAQSPRYKIIEKRQSVAFWCNPISGHATLYWYQQILGQGPKLLIQFQNNGVVDDSQLPKDRFSAERLKGVDSTLKIQPAKLEDSAVYLCASSLGQSSNYGYTFGSGTRLTVV.

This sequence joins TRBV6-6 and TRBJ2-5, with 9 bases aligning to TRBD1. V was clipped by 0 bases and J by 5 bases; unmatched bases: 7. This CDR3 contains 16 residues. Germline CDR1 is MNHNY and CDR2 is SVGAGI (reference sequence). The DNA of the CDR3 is TGTGCCAGCAGTTACTCGAGTAACAGGGGGCGCGAGACCCAGTACTTC. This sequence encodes CASSYSSNRGRETQYF.

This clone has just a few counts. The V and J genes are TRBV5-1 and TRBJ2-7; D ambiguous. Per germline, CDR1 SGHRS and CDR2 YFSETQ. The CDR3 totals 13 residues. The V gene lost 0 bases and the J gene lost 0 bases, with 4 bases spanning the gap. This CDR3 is CASSLGHSYEQYF. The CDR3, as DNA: TGCGCCAGCAGCTTGGGGCACTCCTACGAGCAGTACTTC.